This T cell receptor beta chain is drawn from a study of T-cell memory formation after mild COVID-19 (dated by TCRdb to the early 2020s). Some background on the complete study: TCR sequence clusters from the two donors were largely donor specific. Longitudinal TCRalpha and TCRbeta repertoire sequencing tracked T-cell clones expanding and contracting after mild COVID-19 in a couple of donors. The cohort comprised two young, previously healthy adult volunteers, one female and one male.

A note on this clonotype: Its antigen specificity is not known. Per-nucleotide qualities are absent, and no much larger clonotype sits a single base away.

Sequencing was carried out with an Illumina NovaSeq 6000. TCRalpha and TCRbeta cDNA libraries were constructed by 5'RACE with constant-segment primers, with sample barcodes and unique molecular identifiers being introduced. Trizol reagent was used to extract RNA from every sample. Amplification of the libraries took two PCR steps, and the second step added a second sample barcode plus Illumina TruSeq adapters. The libraries were sequenced on an Illumina NovaSeq using 2 x 150 bp paired-end reads. The original methods were these. With migec v1.2.7, reads were demultiplexed and then collapsed into UMI-guided consensus sequences. With mixcr v2.1.11, UMI consensuses were aligned to TRA and TRB V and J templates and assembled into clonotypes. Clonotypes were classified as expanded or contracted when called significant by both edgeR and NoisET, with noise models trained on biological replicates. edgeR calls used a false discovery rate-adjusted p below 0.01 and a log2 fold-change threshold of 1. As an exploratory analysis of dynamics, max-normalized trajectories of the 1000 most abundant clonotypes were examined with PCA combined with hierarchical clustering. Separately sequenced CD4+ and CD8+ repertoires were used to assign the CD4 or CD8 phenotype of responding clones. Starting from the raw public reads, TCRdb applied fastp trimming at Q25, assembled clones with MiXCR and retained in-frame beta chains. Rows merge per CDR3 protein into single entries with the most common DNA and genes. None of the V and J calls come from the authors' own analysis; TCRdb made them. This sample comprises 140,000 to 150,000 distinct CDR3 sequences, roughly a quarter of them detected only once. Together, the top ten hold 24% of the sample.

Ficoll-Paque density gradient centrifugation was used to isolate PBMCs. The CDR3 contains 20 residues, cysteine and phenylalanine counted. Solely the CDR3 DNA is kept, with 60 bases framed from the first base. CDR1 MNHEY and CDR2 SVGAGI are derived from the germline V gene. The V and J ends are trimmed by 2 bases and 0 bases, leaving 20 bases between them. Points the paper makes about the study in general: From day 15 to 85, contracting clones showed balanced CD4/CD8 phenotypes, whereas a second wave of clones that expanded from day 15 to 37 leaned towards CD4+. Some responding clones were detected in pre-infection memory, suggesting pre-existing cross-reactive memory T cells joined the SARS-CoV-2 response. Only a couple of mild cases were covered in the study, and larger cohorts including severe cases with pre-infection samples were considered necessary. Contracting CD4+ clones were found mainly in CM and EM memory subsets, while CD8+ clones were enriched in EMRA. The second-wave clones that peaked on day 37 were not confirmed to be SARS-CoV-2 specific.

This clonotype originated in an adult woman who had mild COVID-19 (a few samples of this study predate the infection). The sample titles of this study are shuffled in the database, so cell type and time point are left out; the donor was told from shared clones. The sample consisted of PBMCs or a T cell subset sorted from them (not recorded which). The rearrangement combines TRBV6-5 with TRBJ2-6; the D gene cannot be resolved reliably. The nucleotide sequence is given as TGTGCCAGCAGTTACCTGGGGTCCGGCGACGGAAGCTCTGGGGCCAACGTCCTGACTTTC. Its translation is CASSYLGSGDGSSGANVLTF.